This record looks at one TCR beta chain sequence and its context. The sample is drawn from a study of OX40 agonist ivuxolimab in advanced cancers. At the level of the study: At 0.01 to 10 mg/kg, ivuxolimab was administered intravenously to patients every 2 weeks.

Repertoires were generated with immunoSEQ multiplex PCR, while TCRdb's copy carries only in-frame clones and drops some. The profile shows roughly 60,000 clones, roughly nine tenths of them singletons. The CDR3 loop spans 12 amino acids. Per the germline V gene, CDR1 is LNHNV and CDR2 is YYDKDF (reference sequence). Trimming removed 3 bases at V and 3 bases at J, with 5 bases between. The rearrangement links TRBV15 to TRBJ1-1; no clear D gene. Sequenced here: CD4+ or CD8+ T cells sorted from blood, sampled in a trial of the OX40 agonist ivuxolimab. This clonotype originated in an adult with an advanced solid tumor such as melanoma, head and neck, liver or kidney cancer. The CDR3 DNA sequence: TGTGCCACCAGCAGCCCCCACACTGAAGCTTTCTTT. Translating it yields CATSSPHTEAFF.